Following are 28 T cell receptor beta chains from one sample sequenced in a study of cytomegalovirus exposure and HLA in healthy donors. The study ran its PCR with 60 Vbeta and 13 Jbeta primers. Repertoires were generated with immunoSEQ multiplex PCR, while TCRdb's copy carries only in-frame clones and drops some. The data show approximately 130,000 clones, more than 75% seen once. The sequenced sample consisted of PBMCs. These receptor sequences come from a male donor in good health and CMV-seronegative.

The chain is built from TRBV10-3 and TRBJ1-2, with 9 bases matching TRBD1. Trimming took 2 bases from V and 4 from J; bases not matched to a gene: 8. The germline V gene has CDR1 ENHRY and CDR2 SYGVKD. This CDR3 spans 16 amino acids. CDR3: CAISEGGQGRGYGYTF. In nucleotides, the CDR3 is TGTGCCATCAGTGAGGGCGGACAGGGGAGAGGCTATGGCTACACCTTC.

The chain has TRBV19 and TRBJ1-6; 7 bases map to TRBD1. This CDR3 has 14 amino acids. Germline trimming cut 8 bases from V and 6 bases from J; bases unmatched to any gene: 7. Germline-derived CDR1 and CDR2 are LNHDA and SQIVND (reference sequence). The CDR3 loop is CASRQGVGNSPLHF. The CDR3 DNA sequence: TGTGCCAGTCGACAGGGAGTGGGTAATTCACCCCTCCACTTT.

The chain is built from TRBV13 and TRBJ1-1; D gene ambiguous. CDR3 length: 11 residues. V was shortened by 4 bases and J by 11 bases, with 11 bases between the two germline ends. Per germline, CDR1 PRHDT and CDR2 FYEKMQ (reference sequence). The DNA for the CDR3 is TGTGCCAGCAGCTCCACCCCTCGGGCTTTCTTT. It specifies CASSSTPRAFF.

The chain carries TRBV9 and TRBJ1-2; D is possibly TRBD1 (5 bases). The CDR3 sequence is 15 residues long. V dropped 4 bases and J dropped 5 bases, with 18 bases sitting between them. The germline V gene encodes CDR1 SGDLS and CDR2 YYNGEE. The DNA of the CDR3 is TGTGCCAGCAGCCGTGTTGCGGGTCGGGGGTATGGCTACACCTTC. This encodes CASSRVAGRGYGYTF.

This chain uses TRBV7-2 with TRBJ2-2; 7 nucleotides line up with TRBD1. V lost 5 bases to trimming and J lost 4 bases; unmatched junction nucleotides: 7. CDR3 size: 15 residues. The germline V gene has CDR1 SGHTA and CDR2 FQGNSA. The CDR3 spells CASSRQGPTTGELFF. CDR3 DNA sequence: TGTGCCAGCAGCCGACAGGGTCCCACCACCGGGGAGCTGTTTTTT.

This clone has more than one count but fewer than ten. The rearrangement links TRBV6-1 to TRBJ1-1, with 7 positions matching TRBD1. CDR3 length: 14 residues. V lost 5 bases and J lost 7; bases outside the gene matches: 10. Germline CDR1 reads MNHNS; CDR2 reads SASEGT. CDR3: CASSPLQGWDEAFF. DNA for the CDR3: TGTGCCAGCAGTCCCCTACAGGGGTGGGATGAAGCTTTCTTT.

This clone was seen more than once but under ten times. The chain links TRBV4-1 to TRBJ1-1; D remains unclear. The length of the CDR3 is 15 residues. The germline gives CDR1 MGHRA, CDR2 YSYEKL. Between the trimmed V and J ends, which lost 1 base and 1 base, there was a span of 10 bases. The CDR3 loop reads CASSQGTRGNTEAFF. For the CDR3, the DNA is TGCGCCAGCAGCCAAGGGACTCGGGGGAACACTGAAGCTTTCTTT.

This clone showed up just a few times. The chain employs TRBV9 and TRBJ1-1; 7 bases line up with TRBD1. CDR1 SGDLS and CDR2 YYNGEE come from the germline V gene. V shed 3 bases and J 5 bases; nucleotides not matched to a gene: 10. The CDR3 consists of 15 residues. The CDR3 loop reads CASSERDSLKTEAFF. CDR3 DNA sequence: TGTGCCAGCAGCGAGAGGGACAGCCTAAAGACTGAAGCTTTCTTT. Combining the CDR3 with reference TRBV9 and TRBJ1-1 gives the whole variable domain DSGVTQTPKHLITATGQRVTLRCSPRSGDLSVYWYQQSLDQGLQFLIQYYNGEERAKGNILERFSAQQFPDLHSELNLSSLELGDSALYFCASSERDSLKTEAFFGQGTRLTVV.

This chain connects TRBV9 to TRBJ2-7, with a possible D match to TRBD1 (5 bases). Deletions cut 3 bases from V and 1 base from J, with 8 bases between. Germline CDR1 SGDLS, CDR2 YYNGEE. The CDR3 has 13 residues. In nucleotides, the CDR3 is TGTGCCAGCAGCGGGGGCGGATCCTACGAGCAGTACTTC. Its protein is CASSGGGSYEQYF.

The rearrangement uses TRBV9 and TRBJ2-7; 13 bases are shared with TRBD2. The CDR3 extends over 15 amino acids. Germline V gene sequence: CDR1 SGDLS, CDR2 YYNGEE. With 4 bases clipped from V and 7 bases from J, the junction kept 8 bases outside the gene matches. The CDR3 loop reads CASSLTSGGTQEQYF. The DNA of the CDR3 is TGTGCCAGCAGCTTGACTAGCGGGGGGACCCAGGAGCAGTACTTC. The complete variable domain, with remaining parts taken from reference TRBV9 and TRBJ2-7, reads DSGVTQTPKHLITATGQRVTLRCSPRSGDLSVYWYQQSLDQGLQFLIQYYNGEERAKGNILERFSAQQFPDLHSELNLSSLELGDSALYFCASSLTSGGTQEQYFGPGTRLTVT.

The chain is built from TRBV6-1 and TRBJ1-6, with 8 bases fitting TRBD1. The germline gives CDR1 MNHNS, CDR2 SASEGT. J lost 8 bases, V lost 3 bases, and 0 bases had no gene match. The CDR3 has 13 amino acids. CDR3 nucleotide sequence: TGTGCCAGCAGTGAGGGACAGGATTCACCCCTCCACTTT. Residues: CASSEGQDSPLHF.

The chain employs TRBV19 and TRBJ2-7; TRBD1 is a possible D gene (5 bases). The CDR3 spans 13 residues. Per the germline V gene, CDR1 is LNHDA and CDR2 is SQIVND (reference sequence). Between the trimmed V and J ends, which lost 2 bases and 2 bases, there was a span of 7 bases. As DNA, the CDR3 is TGTGCCAGTAGTATATACAGGCCCTACGAGCAGTACTTC. Protein: CASSIYRPYEQYF.

The chain is built from TRBV27 and TRBJ1-2; 8 bases map to TRBD1. With 7 bases clipped from V and 8 bases from J, the junction kept 9 bases outside the gene matches. CDR3 length equals 13 residues. From germline, CDR1 is MNHEY and CDR2 SMNVEV (reference sequence). In DNA form, the CDR3 reads TGTGCCAGCACCTCAGGGGGCTATTCGGGCTACACCTTC. Translated, it gives CASTSGGYSGYTF.

CDR3 protein: CAWKQGLSTDTQYF. The CDR3 nucleotides read TGTGCCTGGAAACAGGGCCTTTCCACAGATACGCAGTATTTT. This chain connects TRBV30 to TRBJ2-3, with a weak D call TRBD1 (6 bases). The V gene lost 4 bases and the J gene lost 2 bases, with 13 bases spanning the gap. Germline V gene sequence: CDR1 GTSNPN, CDR2 SVGIG (reference sequence). The CDR3 consists of 14 residues. Full variable domain (remainder filled in from reference TRBV30 and TRBJ2-3): SQTIHQWPATLVQPVGSPLSLECTVEGTSNPNLYWYRQAAGRGLQLLFYSVGIGQISSEVPQNLSASRPQDRQFILSSKKLLLSDSGFYLCAWKQGLSTDTQYFGPGTRLTVL.

The chain is built from TRBV7-2 and TRBJ2-1; no clear D. Germline lookup yields CDR1 SGHTA and CDR2 FQGNSA. Trimming removed 5 bases from V and 2 bases from J, with 10 bases in between. The CDR3 is 14 residues long. The chain's CDR3 is CASSTPGPYNEQFF. In DNA, the CDR3 is TGTGCCAGCAGCACACCGGGTCCCTACAATGAGCAGTTCTTC.

This clone has a handful of counts. The chain is built from TRBV30 and TRBJ2-7, with D unresolved. Trimming stripped 2 bases from V and 5 bases from J, with 13 bases between. The germline V gene encodes CDR1 GTSNPN and CDR2 SVGIG (reference sequence). There are 13 residues in the CDR3. The CDR3 region has the DNA TGTGCCTGGAGTTACCAGGAAGGCCACGAGCAGTACTTC. It translates to CAWSYQEGHEQYF.

The V and J genes are TRBV7-9 and TRBJ1-1, with 8 bases matching TRBD1. Looked up from germline, CDR1 is SEHNR and CDR2 is FQNEAQ (reference sequence). The CDR3 runs to 15 residues. V shed 4 bases and J 1 base; nucleotides not matched to a gene: 5. This CDR3 is CASSSGQAPNTEAFF. The CDR3 DNA reads TGTGCCAGCAGCTCGGGACAGGCACCGAACACTGAAGCTTTCTTT. The entire variable domain, with the rest obtained from reference TRBV7-9 and TRBJ1-1, is as follows: DTGVSQNPRHKITKRGQNVTFRCDPISEHNRLYWYRQTLGQGPEFLTYFQNEAQLEKSRLLSDRFSAERPKGSFSTLEIQRTEQGDSAMYLCASSSGQAPNTEAFFGQGTRLTVV.

The chain is built from TRBV5-1 and TRBJ2-1; 10 bases align to TRBD2. Germline V gives CDR1 SGHRS, CDR2 YFSETQ. With V trimmed by 3 bases and J by 6 bases, 6 bases remained unmatched. The CDR3 covers 15 residues. CDR3 in DNA: TGCGCCAGCAGCTCACTAGCGGGGTCGGTCAATGAGCAGTTCTTC. It specifies CASSSLAGSVNEQFF.

The chain recombines TRBV6-6 with TRBJ1-6; no reliable D call. The V end was cut by 6 bases, the J end by 7 bases, with 13 bases between. Germline CDR1 MNHNY, CDR2 SVGAGI (reference sequence). The CDR3 spans 14 residues. Here the CDR3 DNA reads TGTGCCAGCAGGGGAGGAACAGTCAATTCACCCCTCCACTTT. Its protein is CASRGGTVNSPLHF.

The V and J genes are TRBV6-5 and TRBJ1-2; TRBD1 agrees at 10 bases. The CDR3 has 14 residues. The J segment lost 8 bases and the V segment lost 8 bases, leaving 11 bases of the junction unmatched. CDR1 and CDR2 (germline): MNHEY, SVGAGI. As DNA, the CDR3 is TGTGCCAGCGGGGAGACAGGGGGCGCGGGCGGCTACACCTTC. The encoded protein is CASGETGGAGGYTF.

This chain connects TRBV7-6 to TRBJ1-5, with 7 positions matching TRBD1. V lost 3 bases, J lost 6 bases, and 14 bases stayed unmatched. CDR3 length: 17 amino acids. Germline CDR1 reads SGHVS; CDR2 reads FNYEAQ. CDR3 amino acids: CASSLGRTGGRGQPQHF. CDR3 nucleotide sequence: TGTGCCAGCAGCTTGGGGAGGACAGGCGGTCGCGGTCAGCCCCAGCATTTT.

This chain joins TRBV30 and TRBJ2-5; D is possibly TRBD1 (6 bases). The CDR3 is made up of 14 amino acids. The V end was cut by 5 bases, the J end by 5 bases, with 18 bases between. Germline V CDR1 and CDR2: GTSNPN, SVGIG (reference sequence). The DNA for the CDR3 is TGTGCCTGGGGCCGGCCAGGGGAATATGAGACCCAGTACTTC. Translated: CAWGRPGEYETQYF.

This clone is a singleton in its sample. The chain uses TRBV27 and TRBJ1-2; a weak D match, TRBD1 (5 bases). Trimming took 2 bases from V and 4 from J, leaving 8 bases between them. CDR3 length equals 13 residues. Per germline, CDR1 MNHEY and CDR2 SMNVEV (reference sequence). CDR3 protein: CASSLRGFYGYTF. CDR3 nucleotides: TGTGCCAGCAGTTTACGGGGGTTCTATGGCTACACCTTC.

CDR3 DNA: TGTGCCAGCAGTAAACGGACAGGGGAAGCTTTCTTT. Its protein product is CASSKRTGEAFF. V gene TRBV6-6 combines with J gene TRBJ1-1; 8 bases line up with TRBD1. The J segment lost 8 bases and the V segment lost 5 bases, leaving 4 bases of the junction unmatched. This CDR3 has 12 residues. Germline V gene lookup returns CDR1 MNHNY and CDR2 SVGAGI (reference sequence).

Here the CDR3 reads CASSPRREGGYTF. Written as DNA, the CDR3 is TGTGCCAGCAGCCCTAGGAGGGAGGGAGGCTACACCTTC. The chain is built from TRBV7-2 and TRBJ1-2; unclear D gene. The length of the CDR3 is 13 residues. Deletions cut 5 bases from V and 8 bases from J, with 15 bases between. The germline V gene encodes CDR1 SGHTA and CDR2 FQGNSA.

This chain joins TRBV30 and TRBJ1-5; 7 bases are a match to TRBD1. This CDR3 region has 14 residues. Trimming removed 3 bases from V and 2 bases from J; junction bases left unmatched: 4. Per germline, CDR1 GTSNPN and CDR2 SVGIG (reference sequence). This CDR3 is CAWRPGGGNQPQHF. The CDR3 DNA follows: TGTGCCTGGAGACCAGGGGGAGGCAATCAGCCCCAGCATTTT.

This chain joins TRBV4-3 and TRBJ1-3; 7 bases are shared with TRBD1. This CDR3 is built from 15 residues. V was pared by 8 bases and J by 4 bases, with 11 bases of the junction left unmatched. Germline lookup yields CDR1 LGHNA and CDR2 YSLEER. In DNA form, the CDR3 reads TGCGCCAGCCGACCATCTACAGGGGACGGAAACACCATATATTTT. Amino acid sequence: CASRPSTGDGNTIYF.

On this clone itself: Other DNA sequences from this sample encode an identical CDR3 as well. The V gene is TRBV5-1, the J gene TRBJ2-5; possible D gene TRBD1, 5 bases. V lost 0 bases and J 5 bases, leaving 8 bases between the germline ends. CDR3 length: 13 residues. Germline V gene data show CDR1 as SGHRS and CDR2 as YFSETQ. CDR3 in DNA: TGCGCCAGCAGCTTGGAAGGGGCGGAGACCCAGTACTTC. Protein product: CASSLEGAETQYF.